Listed here is a single T cell receptor (beta chain). This entry belongs to a study of PD-L1 blockade in urothelial cancer. Study overall: Atezolizumab was started by patients around 2014 at 1,200 mg intravenously every 3 weeks. At 3 weeks (second dose) and 6 weeks after starting treatment, blood was analyzed.

Each PCR had synthetic TCR analog templates added to it as a spike-in. The data were produced by immunoSEQ multiplex PCR, yet TCRdb's version contains in-frame clones alone and is incomplete. Of about 26,000 clones listed, around nine tenths were seen once; the top ten hold approximately 31%. Trimming took off 1 base at V and 5 bases at J, with 14 bases between the two ends. Looked up from germline, CDR1 is MNHEY and CDR2 is SVGAGI. CDR3 length: 16 residues. This clonotype was sampled from a man in his 60s with urothelial cancer. This chain joins TRBV6-5 and TRBJ1-4; D perhaps matches TRBD1 (6 bases). This sample comprised PBMCs, obtained around atezolizumab (anti-PD-L1) treatment. The CDR3 DNA reads TGTGCCAGCAGTTACTGGGGGGGGCAGACAAATGAAAAACTGTTTTTT. Protein: CASSYWGGQTNEKLFF.